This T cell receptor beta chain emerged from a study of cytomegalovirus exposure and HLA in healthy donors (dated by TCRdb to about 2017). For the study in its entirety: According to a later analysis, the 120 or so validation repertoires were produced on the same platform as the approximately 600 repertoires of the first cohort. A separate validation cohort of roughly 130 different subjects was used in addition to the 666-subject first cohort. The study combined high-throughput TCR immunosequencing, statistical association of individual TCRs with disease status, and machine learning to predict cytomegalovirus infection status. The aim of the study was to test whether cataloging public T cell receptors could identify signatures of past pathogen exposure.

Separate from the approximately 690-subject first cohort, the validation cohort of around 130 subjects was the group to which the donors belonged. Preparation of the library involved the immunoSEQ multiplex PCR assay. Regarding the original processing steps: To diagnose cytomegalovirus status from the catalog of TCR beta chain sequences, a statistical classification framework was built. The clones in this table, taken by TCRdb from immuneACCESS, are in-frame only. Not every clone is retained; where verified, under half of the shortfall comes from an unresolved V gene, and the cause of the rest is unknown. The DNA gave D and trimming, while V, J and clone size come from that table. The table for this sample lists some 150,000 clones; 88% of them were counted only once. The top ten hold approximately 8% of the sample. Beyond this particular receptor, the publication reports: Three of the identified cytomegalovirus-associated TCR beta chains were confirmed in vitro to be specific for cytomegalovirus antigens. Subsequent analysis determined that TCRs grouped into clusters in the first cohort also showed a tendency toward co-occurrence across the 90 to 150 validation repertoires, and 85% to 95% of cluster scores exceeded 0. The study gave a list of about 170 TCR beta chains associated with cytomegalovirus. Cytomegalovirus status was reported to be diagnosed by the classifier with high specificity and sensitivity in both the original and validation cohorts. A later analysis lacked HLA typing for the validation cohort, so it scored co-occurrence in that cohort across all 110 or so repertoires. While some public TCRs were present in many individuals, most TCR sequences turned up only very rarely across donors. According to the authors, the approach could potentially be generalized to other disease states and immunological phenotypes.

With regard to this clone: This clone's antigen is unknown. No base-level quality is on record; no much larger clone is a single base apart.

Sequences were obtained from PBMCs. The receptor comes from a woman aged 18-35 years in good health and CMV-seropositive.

In nucleotides, the sequence is TGTGCCAGCAGCGCAGGGGGCAGCCAAGAGACCCAGTACTTC. Translated, it reads CASSAGGSQETQYF. The chain is encoded by TRBV7-2 joined to TRBJ2-5; TRBD1 aligns with 8 central bases. The CDR3, cysteine through phenylalanine, is 14 amino acids long. This entry keeps only the CDR3 DNA: 42 bases, framed from base 1. Based on the germline V gene, the CDR1 and CDR2 sequences are SGHTA and FQGNSA. V trim: 5 bases; J trim: 1 base; unmatched bases: 3.